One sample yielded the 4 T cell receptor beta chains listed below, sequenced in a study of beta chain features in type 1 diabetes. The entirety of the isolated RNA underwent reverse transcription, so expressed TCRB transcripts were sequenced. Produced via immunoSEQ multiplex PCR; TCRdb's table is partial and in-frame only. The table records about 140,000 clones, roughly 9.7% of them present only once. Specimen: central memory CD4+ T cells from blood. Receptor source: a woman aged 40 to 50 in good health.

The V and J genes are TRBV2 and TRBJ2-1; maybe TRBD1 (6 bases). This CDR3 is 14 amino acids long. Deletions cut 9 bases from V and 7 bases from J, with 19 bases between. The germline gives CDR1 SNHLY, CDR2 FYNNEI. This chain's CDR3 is CASPWDTYANEQFF. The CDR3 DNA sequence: TGTGCCAGTCCCTGGGACACCTATGCGAATGAGCAGTTCTTC.

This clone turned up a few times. This chain's CDR3 is CASSGGGAWTDTQYF. The CDR3 nucleotides read TGTGCCAGTAGTGGCGGGGGGGCCTGGACAGATACGCAGTATTTT. The rearrangement joins TRBV19 to TRBJ2-3, with TRBD2 matching over 9 bases. V gave up 5 bases and J gave up 3 bases; unmatched junction bases: 6. Per germline, CDR1 LNHDA and CDR2 SQIVND (reference sequence). The CDR3 extends over 15 amino acids.

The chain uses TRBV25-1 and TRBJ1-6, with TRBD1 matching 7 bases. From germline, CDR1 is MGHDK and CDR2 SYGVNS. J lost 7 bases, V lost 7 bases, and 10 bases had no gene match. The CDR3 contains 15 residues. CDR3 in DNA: TGTGCCAGCACCAAGACAGGGATGCGAAATTCACCCCTCCACTTT. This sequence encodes CASTKTGMRNSPLHF.

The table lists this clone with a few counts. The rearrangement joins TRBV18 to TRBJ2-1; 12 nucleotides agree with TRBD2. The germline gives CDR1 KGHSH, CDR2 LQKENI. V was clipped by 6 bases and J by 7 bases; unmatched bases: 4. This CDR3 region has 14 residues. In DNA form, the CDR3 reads TGTGCCAGCTCTACTAGCGGGGGGCTTAATGAGCAGTTCTTC. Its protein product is CASSTSGGLNEQFF.